This T cell receptor beta chain was identified during a study of OX40 agonist ivuxolimab in advanced cancers. Overall study: Across the patients, intravenous ivuxolimab was delivered every 2 weeks at 0.01 to 10 mg/kg. Prior anti-PD-1, anti-PD-L1 or anti-CTLA-4 therapy did not bar entry, and roughly 40% had some.

The assay was immunoSEQ multiplex PCR, and TCRdb's table has in-frame clones only and misses some. In the table there are over 70,000 clones, about 83% of which are singletons. General study points: The mean number of expanded clones was higher in CD8+ T cells than in CD4+. Low levels of normalized T-cell clonal expansion also appeared in some nonresponders.

This clone was seen a handful of times. The antigen remains unidentified. The CDR3 runs to 13 residues. Germline lookup yields CDR1 MGHRA and CDR2 YSYEKL. V was clipped by 4 bases and J by 5 bases, with 11 bases between them. The chain has TRBV4-1 and TRBJ1-1; D is uncertain. The origin of this receptor is an adult with an advanced solid tumor such as melanoma, head and neck, liver or kidney cancer. This specimen was CD4+ or CD8+ T cells sorted from blood, taken in a trial of the OX40 agonist ivuxolimab. The CDR3 spells CASSLVVITEAFF. The DNA of the CDR3 is TGCGCCAGCAGCCTCGTAGTCATTACTGAAGCTTTCTTT.